The source of this T cell receptor beta chain is a study of CD8+CD57+ T cells in acquired aplastic anemia. The use of genomic DNA as template underpinned the TCR beta VDJ and CDR3 profiling. TCRdb analysed the reads with MiXCR anew, one entry per CDR3 protein. The repertoire consists of about 180,000 distinct CDR3 sequences, with around 63% occurring once and the leading ten covering about 39%. All sequencing subjects had displayed CD8+CD57+ cell expansion on flow cytometry. Germline assignment: CDR1 KGHSY and CDR2 FQNENV. The CDR3 totals 13 residues. The V gene lost 6 bases and the J gene lost 9 bases, with 18 bases spanning the gap.

The sample consisted of sorted CD4+, CD8+, or CD8+CD57+ T cells (not recorded which) from PBMCs. The clonotype was recovered from a human donor with aplastic anemia. The rearrangement joins TRBV16 to TRBJ2-7, with D possibly matching TRBD2 (6 bases). The CDR3 DNA sequence: TGTGCCAGCAGTCAACCGTCGGGGGTAGGGCAGTACTTC. Protein product: CASSQPSGVGQYF.